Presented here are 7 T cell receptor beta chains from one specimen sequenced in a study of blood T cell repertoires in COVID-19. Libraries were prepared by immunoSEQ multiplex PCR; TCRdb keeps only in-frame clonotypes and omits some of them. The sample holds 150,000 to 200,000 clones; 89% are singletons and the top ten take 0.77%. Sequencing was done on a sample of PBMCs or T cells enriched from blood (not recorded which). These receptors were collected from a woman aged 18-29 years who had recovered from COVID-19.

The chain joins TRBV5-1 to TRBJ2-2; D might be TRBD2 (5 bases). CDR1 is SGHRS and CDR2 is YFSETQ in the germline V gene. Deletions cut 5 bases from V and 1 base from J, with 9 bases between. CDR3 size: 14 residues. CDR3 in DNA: TGCGCCAGCAGATCTGGAGGGAACACCGGGGAGCTGTTTTTT. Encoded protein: CASRSGGNTGELFF.

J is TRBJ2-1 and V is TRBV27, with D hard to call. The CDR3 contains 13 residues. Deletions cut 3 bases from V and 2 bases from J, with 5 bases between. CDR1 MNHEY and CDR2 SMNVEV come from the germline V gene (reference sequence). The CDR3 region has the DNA TGTGCCAGCAGTTTCAGTCCCTACAATGAGCAGTTCTTC. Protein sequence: CASSFSPYNEQFF.

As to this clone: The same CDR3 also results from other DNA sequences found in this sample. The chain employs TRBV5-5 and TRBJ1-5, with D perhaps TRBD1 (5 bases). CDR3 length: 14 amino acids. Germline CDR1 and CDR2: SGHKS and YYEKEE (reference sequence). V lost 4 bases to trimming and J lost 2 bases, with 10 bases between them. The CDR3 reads CASSQVGGNQPQHF. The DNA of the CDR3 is TGTGCCAGCAGCCAGGTAGGGGGCAATCAGCCCCAGCATTTT.

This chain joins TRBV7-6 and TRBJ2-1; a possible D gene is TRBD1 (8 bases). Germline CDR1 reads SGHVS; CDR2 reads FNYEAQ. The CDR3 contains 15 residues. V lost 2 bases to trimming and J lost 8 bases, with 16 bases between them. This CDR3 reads CASSLITGGGDEQFF. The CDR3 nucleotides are TGTGCCAGCAGCTTAATTACAGGGGGGGGCGATGAGCAGTTCTTC.

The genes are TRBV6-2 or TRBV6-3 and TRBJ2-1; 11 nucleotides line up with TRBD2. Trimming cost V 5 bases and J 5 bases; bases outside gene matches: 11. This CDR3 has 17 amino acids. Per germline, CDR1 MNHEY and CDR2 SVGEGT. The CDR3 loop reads CASSPLYGTSGNNEQFF. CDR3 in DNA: TGTGCCAGCAGTCCCCTGTATGGGACTAGCGGAAACAATGAGCAGTTCTTC.

CDR3 protein: CASSLARMGLGEQFF. The CDR3 DNA is TGCGCCAGCAGCTTGGCTCGGATGGGGCTCGGTGAGCAGTTCTTC. The V gene is TRBV5-1, the J gene TRBJ2-1; D might be TRBD1 (5 bases). The CDR3 is made up of 15 amino acids. Deletions cut 0 bases from V and 9 bases from J, with 16 bases between. Germline loops: CDR1 SGHRS, CDR2 YFSETQ.

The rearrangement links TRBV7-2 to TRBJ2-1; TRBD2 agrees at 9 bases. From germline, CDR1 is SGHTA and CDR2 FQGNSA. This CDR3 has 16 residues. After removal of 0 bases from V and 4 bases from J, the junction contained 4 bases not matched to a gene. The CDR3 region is CASSLAATSGYNEQFF. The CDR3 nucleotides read TGTGCCAGCAGCTTAGCTGCGACTAGCGGATACAATGAGCAGTTCTTC.